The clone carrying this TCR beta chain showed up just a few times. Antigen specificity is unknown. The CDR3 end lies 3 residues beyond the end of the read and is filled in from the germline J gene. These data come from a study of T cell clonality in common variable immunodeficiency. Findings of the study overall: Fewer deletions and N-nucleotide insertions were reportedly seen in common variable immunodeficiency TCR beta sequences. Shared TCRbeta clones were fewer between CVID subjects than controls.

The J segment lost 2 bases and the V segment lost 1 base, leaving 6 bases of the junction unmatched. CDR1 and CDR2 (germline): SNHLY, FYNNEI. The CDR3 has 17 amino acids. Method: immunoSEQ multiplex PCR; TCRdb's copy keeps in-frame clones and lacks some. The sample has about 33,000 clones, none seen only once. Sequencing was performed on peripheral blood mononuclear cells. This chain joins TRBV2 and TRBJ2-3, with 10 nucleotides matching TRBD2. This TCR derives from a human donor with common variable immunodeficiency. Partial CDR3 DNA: TGTGCCAGCAGTGAAGGGGCTAGCGGGGGTTACACAGATACG. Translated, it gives CASSEGASGGYTDT. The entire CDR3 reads CASSEGASGGYTDTQYF.